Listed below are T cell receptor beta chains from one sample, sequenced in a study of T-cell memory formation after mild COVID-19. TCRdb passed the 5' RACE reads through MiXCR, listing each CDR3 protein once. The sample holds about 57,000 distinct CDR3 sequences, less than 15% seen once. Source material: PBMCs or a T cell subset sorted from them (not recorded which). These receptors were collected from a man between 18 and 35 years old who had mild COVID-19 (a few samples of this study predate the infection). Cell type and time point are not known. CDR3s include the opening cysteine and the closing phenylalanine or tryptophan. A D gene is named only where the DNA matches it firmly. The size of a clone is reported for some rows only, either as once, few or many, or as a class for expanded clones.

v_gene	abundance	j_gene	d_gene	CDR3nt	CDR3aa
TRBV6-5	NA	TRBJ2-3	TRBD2	TGTGCCAGCAGCAGACTAGCGGCCACAGATACGCAGTATTTT	CASSRLAATDTQYF
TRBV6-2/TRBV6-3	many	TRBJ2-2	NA	TGTGCCAGCCGGGGCCGGGACACCGGGGAGCTGTTTTTT	CASRGRDTGELFF
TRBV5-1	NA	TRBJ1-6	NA	TGCGCCAGCAGCTTGGACGTTTACTCACCCCTCCACTTT	CASSLDVYSPLHF
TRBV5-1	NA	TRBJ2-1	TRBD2	TGCGCCAGCAGCCCGGGGGGACTAGCGGCCTCCTACAATGAGCAGTTCTTC	CASSPGGLAASYNEQFF
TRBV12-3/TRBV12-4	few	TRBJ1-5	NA	TGTGCCAGCAGCCCGGACGGAGGGCCCCAGCATTTT	CASSPDGGPQHF
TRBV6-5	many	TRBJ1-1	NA	TGTGCCAGCAGTTACCGGGTGAACACTGAAGCTTTCTTT	CASSYRVNTEAFF
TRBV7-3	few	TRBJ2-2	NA	TGTGCCAGCAGCAAACAGGGAGTAGGCACCGGGGAGCTGTTTTTT	CASSKQGVGTGELFF
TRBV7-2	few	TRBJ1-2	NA	TGTGCCAGCAGCTTAGTTGGGGGGGTGGACTATGGCTACACCTTC	CASSLVGGVDYGYTF
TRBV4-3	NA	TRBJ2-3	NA	TGCGCCAGCAGGTCAGCTGAGGACACAGATACGCAGTATTTT	CASRSAEDTDTQYF
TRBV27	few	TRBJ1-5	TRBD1	TGTGCCAGCCGGAAGTCGGACAGGGCGGATCAGCCCCAGCATTTT	CASRKSDRADQPQHF
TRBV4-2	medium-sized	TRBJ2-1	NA	TGTGCCAGCAGCCAAGAGGGATCTACCTCCTACAATGAGCAGTTCTTC	CASSQEGSTSYNEQFF
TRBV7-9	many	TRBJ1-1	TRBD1	TGTGCCAGCAGCTCATTTGCTACAGGGGACACTGAAGCTTTCTTT	CASSSFATGDTEAFF
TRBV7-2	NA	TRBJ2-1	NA	TGTGCCAGCAGCCCCCAACAGGGAACGGTGAATGAGCAGTTCTTC	CASSPQQGTVNEQFF
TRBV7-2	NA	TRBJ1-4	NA	TGTGCCAGCGCAAGGGGGAGGGTGGCTGAAAAACTGTTTTTT	CASARGRVAEKLFF
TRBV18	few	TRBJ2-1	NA	TGTGCCAGCTCGCCCCAGGACGGCAACAATGAGCAGTTCTTC	CASSPQDGNNEQFF
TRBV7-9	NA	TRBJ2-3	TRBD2	TGTGCCAGCAGCCTCCGACTAGCGGGGGGGCCTGCAGATACGCAGTATTTT	CASSLRLAGGPADTQYF
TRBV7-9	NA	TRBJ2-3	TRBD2	TGTGCCAGCGCCTCCGGGACTAGCGGGGGGGCCATACGAGCTACGCAGTATTTT	CASASGTSGGAIRATQYF
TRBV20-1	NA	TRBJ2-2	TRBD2	TGCAGTGCTGCCGGGACTAGCGGGCTCACCGGGGAGCTGTTTTTT	CSAAGTSGLTGELFF
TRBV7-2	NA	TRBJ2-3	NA	TGTGCCAGCAGCCGACGTGGGACCCTGAGGGGCACAGATACGCAGTATTTT	CASSRRGTLRGTDTQYF
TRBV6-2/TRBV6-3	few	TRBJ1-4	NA	TGTGCCAGCGTGGGGGCCGGTAATGAAAAACTGTTTTTT	CASVGAGNEKLFF
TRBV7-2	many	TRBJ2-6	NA	TGTGCCAGTGATCCCTCTGGGGCCAACGTCCTGACTTTC	CASDPSGANVLTF
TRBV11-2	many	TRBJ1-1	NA	TGTGCCAGCAGCTTCAAGGGGCGGGTTGAAGCTTTCTTT	CASSFKGRVEAFF
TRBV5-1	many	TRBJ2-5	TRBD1	TGCGCCAGCAGCCCATACTTAGGGGGCGCGGAAAAAGAGACCCAGTACTTC	CASSPYLGGAEKETQYF
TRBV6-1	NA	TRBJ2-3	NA	TGTGCCAGCACCGCCGGGCACCCGGGCACAGATACGCAGTATTTT	CASTAGHPGTDTQYF
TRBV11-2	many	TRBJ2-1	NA	TGTGCCAGCAGCTTCTGGGGACTTCTCCAAGAGCAGTTCTTC	CASSFWGLLQEQFF
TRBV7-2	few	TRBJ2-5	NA	TGTGCCAGCAGCTTAGCGTCCGCTTACCAAGAGACCCAGTACTTC	CASSLASAYQETQYF
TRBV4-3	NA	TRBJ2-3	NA	TGCGCCAGCAGCCAACGGGGACCCTCCACAGATACGCAGTATTTT	CASSQRGPSTDTQYF
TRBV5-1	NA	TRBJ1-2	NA	TGCGCCAGCAGCCGGGGACATATCGACCCTAACTATGGCTACACCTTC	CASSRGHIDPNYGYTF
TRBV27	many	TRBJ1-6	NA	TGTGCCAGTACGACGGCAGTTAATTCACCCCTCCACTTT	CASTTAVNSPLHF
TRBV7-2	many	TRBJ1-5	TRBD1	TGTGCCAGCAGCGCAGGACAGGGTCAGCCCCAGCATTTT	CASSAGQGQPQHF
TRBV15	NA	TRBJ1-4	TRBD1	TGTGCCACCAGCGGGGACAGGGCAGAACTGTTTTTT	CATSGDRAELFF
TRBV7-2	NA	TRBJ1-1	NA	TGTGCCAGCAGCTTACAGTCAGGGACAGCTTTCTTT	CASSLQSGTAFF
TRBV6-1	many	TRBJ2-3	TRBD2	TGTGCCAGCAGTGAAGGGACTAGCGGGGGGGCAGATACGCAGTATTTT	CASSEGTSGGADTQYF
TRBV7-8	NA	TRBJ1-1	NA	TGTGCCAGCAGCACCAGGGTGAACACTGAAGCTTTCTTT	CASSTRVNTEAFF
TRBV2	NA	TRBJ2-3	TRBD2	TGTGCCAGCAGGGACCTAGCGGGGACAGATACGCAGTATTTT	CASRDLAGTDTQYF
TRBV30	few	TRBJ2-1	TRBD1	TGTGCCTCTTACAGGGGTGATGAGCAGTTCTTC	CASYRGDEQFF
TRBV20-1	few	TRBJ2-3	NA	TGCAGTGCTATTTCGGGGAGGAGAGACACAGATACGCAGTATTTT	CSAISGRRDTDTQYF
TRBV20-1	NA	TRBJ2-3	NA	TGCAGTGCTAGGGAAAGGTCGACGGCTCCTAGCACAGATACGCAGTATTTT	CSARERSTAPSTDTQYF
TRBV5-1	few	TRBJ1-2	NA	TGCGCCAGCAGCTTGAGCCCAGGGATCGGCTATGGCTACACCTTC	CASSLSPGIGYGYTF
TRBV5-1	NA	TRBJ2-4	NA	TGCGCCAGCAGCTTGGCGGGGGACCAAAACATTCAGTACTTC	CASSLAGDQNIQYF
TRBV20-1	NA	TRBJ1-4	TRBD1	TGCAGTGCTCTCGGGACAGGGATGAATGAAAAACTGTTTTTT	CSALGTGMNEKLFF
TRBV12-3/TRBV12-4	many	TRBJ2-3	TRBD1	TGTGCCAGCAGTTTAGGGCAGGGGGCCGGCACAGATACGCAGTATTTT	CASSLGQGAGTDTQYF
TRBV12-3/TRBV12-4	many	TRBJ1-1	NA	TGTGCCAGCACGCTCCTCCGGGAGACTGAAGCTTTCTTT	CASTLLRETEAFF
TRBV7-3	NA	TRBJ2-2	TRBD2	TGTGCCAGCAGCCCGGGGACTAGCGGGCGCACCGGGGAGCTGTTTTTT	CASSPGTSGRTGELFF